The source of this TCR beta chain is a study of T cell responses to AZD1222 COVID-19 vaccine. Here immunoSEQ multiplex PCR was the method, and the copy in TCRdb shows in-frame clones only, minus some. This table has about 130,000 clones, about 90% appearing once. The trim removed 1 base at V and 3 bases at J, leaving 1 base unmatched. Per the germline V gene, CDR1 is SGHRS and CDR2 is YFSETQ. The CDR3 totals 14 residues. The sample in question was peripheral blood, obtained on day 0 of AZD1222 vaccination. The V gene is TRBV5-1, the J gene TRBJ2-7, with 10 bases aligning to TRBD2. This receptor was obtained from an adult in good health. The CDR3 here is CASSLSGGGYEQYF. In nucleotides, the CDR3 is TGCGCCAGCAGCTTGAGCGGGGGGGGCTACGAGCAGTACTTC.